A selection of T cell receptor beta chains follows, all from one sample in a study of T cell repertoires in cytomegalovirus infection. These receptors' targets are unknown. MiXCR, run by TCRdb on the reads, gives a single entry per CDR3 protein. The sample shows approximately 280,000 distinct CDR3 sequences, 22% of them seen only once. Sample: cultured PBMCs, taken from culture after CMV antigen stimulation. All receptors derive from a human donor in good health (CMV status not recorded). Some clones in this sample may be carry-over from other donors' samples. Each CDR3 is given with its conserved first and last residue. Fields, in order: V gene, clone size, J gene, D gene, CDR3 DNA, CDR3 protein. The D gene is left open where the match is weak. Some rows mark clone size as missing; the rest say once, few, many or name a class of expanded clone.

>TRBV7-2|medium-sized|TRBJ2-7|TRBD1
TGTGCCAGCAGCTACACGACAGGGGTCTCCTACGAGCAGTACTTC
CASSYTTGVSYEQYF
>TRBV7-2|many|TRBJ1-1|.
TGTGCCAGCAGCTTAGACCCGGGGGACACTGAAGCTTTCTTT
CASSLDPGDTEAFF
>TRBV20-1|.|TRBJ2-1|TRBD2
TGCAGTCTCCCGGGGCGGGAGAAAGGAAATGAGCAGTTCTTC
CSLPGREKGNEQFF
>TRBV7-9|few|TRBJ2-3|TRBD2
TGTGCCAGCAGCCCGAGCGGGAGGACACGAGATACGCAGTATTTT
CASSPSGRTRDTQYF
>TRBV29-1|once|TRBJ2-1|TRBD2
TGCAGCGATTGGGTTAGCGGGTCCTACAATGAGCAGTTCTTC
CSDWVSGSYNEQFF
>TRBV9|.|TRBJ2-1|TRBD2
TGTGCCAGCAGCGTCGACCCGGGAGGACTAGCGGGAGAGCAGTTCTTC
CASSVDPGGLAGEQFF
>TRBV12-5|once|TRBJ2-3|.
TGTGCTAGTGGTTTGGTACTCCAGGCCACCCCCACAGATACGCAGTATTTT
CASGLVLQATPTDTQYF
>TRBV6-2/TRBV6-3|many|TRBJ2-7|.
TGTGCCAGCAGTCTGGAGAGCTCCTACGAGCAGTACTTC
CASSLESSYEQYF
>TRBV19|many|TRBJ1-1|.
TGTGCCAGTAGTATTCCCCAGGGACGGAGTGAAGCTTTCTTT
CASSIPQGRSEAFF
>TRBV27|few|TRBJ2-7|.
TGTGCCAGCAGTTATAATACGGGGACCTACGAGCAGTACTTC
CASSYNTGTYEQYF
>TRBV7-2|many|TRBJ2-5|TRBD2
TGTGCCAGCACCCAGGGGGGGGCTAGCGGGAGGGCCCAGTACTTC
CASTQGGASGRAQYF
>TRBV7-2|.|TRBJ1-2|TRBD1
TGTGCCAGCAGCGTCACAGGGGATGGCTACACCTTC
CASSVTGDGYTF
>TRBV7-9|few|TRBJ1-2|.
TGTGCCAGCAGCGAGAGGGGGGCGCTGTTGGGCTACACCTTC
CASSERGALLGYTF
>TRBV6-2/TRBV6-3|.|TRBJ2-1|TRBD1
TGTGCCAGCAGTTACCCGGGGACAGGGTCAGACAATGAGCAGTTCTTC
CASSYPGTGSDNEQFF
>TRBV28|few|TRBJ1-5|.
TGTGCCAGCAGTTTACCGACCGGTCAGCCCCAGCATTTT
CASSLPTGQPQHF
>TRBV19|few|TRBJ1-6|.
TGTGCCAGCTTGGACAGAGATAATTCACCCCTCCACTTT
CASLDRDNSPLHF
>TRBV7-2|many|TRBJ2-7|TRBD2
TGTGCCAGCAGCTTTCTCTGGGGAGGGGAATACGAGCAGTACTTC
CASSFLWGGEYEQYF
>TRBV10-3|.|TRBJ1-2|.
TGTGCCATCAGTCACGGTCCAAGACAGACTAACTATGGCTACACCTTC
CAISHGPRQTNYGYTF
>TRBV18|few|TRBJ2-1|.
TGTGCCAGCTCACATAAAACCCAGAGTGGAGGGGTGGATGAGCAGTTCTTC
CASSHKTQSGGVDEQFF
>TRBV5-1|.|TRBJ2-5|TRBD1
TGCGCCAGCAGCTCCTGGTCCGGGACAGGGGTACGAGAGACCCAGTACTTC
CASSSWSGTGVRETQYF
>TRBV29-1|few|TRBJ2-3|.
TGCAGCGTTGGAAGGAACACAGATACGCAGTATTTT
CSVGRNTDTQYF
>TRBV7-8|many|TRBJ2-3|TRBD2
TGTGCCAGCAGCTTAGACCAACTAGCGGGGGTAATCACAGATACGCAGTATTTT
CASSLDQLAGVITDTQYF
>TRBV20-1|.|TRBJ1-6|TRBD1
TGCAGTGCTAGAGAAGGGGACAGCGGTTCACCCCTCCACTTT
CSAREGDSGSPLHF
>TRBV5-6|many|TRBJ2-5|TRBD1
TGTGCCAGCAGCCCTGACAGGGGTACGATCCAAGAGACCCAGTACTTC
CASSPDRGTIQETQYF
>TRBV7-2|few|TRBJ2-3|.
TGTGCCAGCAGCTTAGAGAGGATAGATACGCAGTATTTT
CASSLERIDTQYF
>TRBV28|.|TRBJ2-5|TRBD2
TGTGCCAGCAGTTTATCGGCTAGCGGGAGTAGGGAGACCCAGTACTTC
CASSLSASGSRETQYF
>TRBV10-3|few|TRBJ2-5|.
TGTGCCATCAGGGCGGACAGCCAAGAGACCCAGTACTTC
CAIRADSQETQYF
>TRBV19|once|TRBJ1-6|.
TGTGCCAGTAGATTCCGGCTACGGAGCGACTCACCCCTCCACTTT
CASRFRLRSDSPLHF
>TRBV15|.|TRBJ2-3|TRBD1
TGTGCCACCAGCAGAGTAACAGGGGTAACAGATACGCAGTATTTT
CATSRVTGVTDTQYF
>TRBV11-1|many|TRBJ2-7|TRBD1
TGTGCCAGCAGCTCCGGGACAGGTCTTATCTACGAGCAGTACTTC
CASSSGTGLIYEQYF
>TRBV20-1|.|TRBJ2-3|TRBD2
TGCAGTGCCAGGCGAGCGGGGATCACAGATACGCAGTATTTT
CSARRAGITDTQYF
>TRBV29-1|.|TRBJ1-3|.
TGCAGCGTTATTCTCACTGGAAACACCATATATTTT
CSVILTGNTIYF
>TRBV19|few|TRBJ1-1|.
TGTGCCAGTAGGAAAGGGGGGACTGCCTCCCCTGCTTTCTTT
CASRKGGTASPAFF
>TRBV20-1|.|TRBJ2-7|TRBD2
TGCAGTGCTAGACCGGCCGGGACTAGCGGGAGGGGCGAGCAGTACTTC
CSARPAGTSGRGEQYF
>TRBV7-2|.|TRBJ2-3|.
TGTGCCAGCAGCTTAGTCGACAGCACAGATACGCAGTATTTT
CASSLVDSTDTQYF
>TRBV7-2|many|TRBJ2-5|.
TGTGCCAGCAGCTTAGCGGGGTATAAAGAGACCCAGTACTTC
CASSLAGYKETQYF
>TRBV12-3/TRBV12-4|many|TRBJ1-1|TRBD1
TGTGCCAGCAGTTTTTTACAGGGGGCTGAAGCTTTCTTT
CASSFLQGAEAFF
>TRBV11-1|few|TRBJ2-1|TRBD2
TGTGCCAGTCGGCGACTAGCGGGAGAAGGAGCGTACAATGAGCAGTTCTTC
CASRRLAGEGAYNEQFF
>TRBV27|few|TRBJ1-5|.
TGTGCCAGCAGTTTGACAGCCTCGGGCAATCAGCCCCAGCATTTT
CASSLTASGNQPQHF
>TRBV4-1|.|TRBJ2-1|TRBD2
TGCGCCAGCAGCCAAGAAGCGGGAGGGGGGTACAATGAGCAGTTCTTC
CASSQEAGGGYNEQFF
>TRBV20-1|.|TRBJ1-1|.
TGCAGTGCTAGAGAAGCGGGTTCAAAGGCTTTCTTT
CSAREAGSKAFF
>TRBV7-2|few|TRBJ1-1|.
TGTGCCAGCAGCGCAGGGGCGGTGAACACTGAAGCTTTCTTT
CASSAGAVNTEAFF
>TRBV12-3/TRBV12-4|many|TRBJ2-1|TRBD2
TGTGCCAGCGGGCTTCTAGCGGGAGGGCCGATGGAGCAGTTCTTC
CASGLLAGGPMEQFF
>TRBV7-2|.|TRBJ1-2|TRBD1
TGTGCCAGCAGCACCGACAGGGGTGCGAAAGGCTACACCTTC
CASSTDRGAKGYTF
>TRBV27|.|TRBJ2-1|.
TGTGCCAGCAGTCCAAACAGGTTTTCGTGGTTCTTC
CASSPNRFSWFF
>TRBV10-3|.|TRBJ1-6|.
TGTGCCATCAGCCTAGGAGGTCCACCCCTCCACTTT
CAISLGGPPLHF
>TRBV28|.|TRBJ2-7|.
TGTGCCAGCAGTTTAAGGTTTTACGAGCAGTACTTC
CASSLRFYEQYF
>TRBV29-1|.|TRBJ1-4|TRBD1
TGCAGCGTTGTAGGGGACAGGTCTGAAAAACTGTTTTTT
CSVVGDRSEKLFF
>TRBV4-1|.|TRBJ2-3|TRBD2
TGCGCCAGCAGCCTAGCGGGATCTTCAGCAGATACGCAGTATTTT
CASSLAGSSADTQYF
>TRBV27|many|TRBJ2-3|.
TGTGCCAGCAAAGGGAGTACCGTTGCGCAGTATTTT
CASKGSTVAQYF
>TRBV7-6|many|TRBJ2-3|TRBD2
TGTGCCAGCAGCTTCGGCGGGAGTGCATCAGATACGCAGTATTTT
CASSFGGSASDTQYF
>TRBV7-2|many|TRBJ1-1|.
TGTGCCAGCAGCCCAGTGGGGGGCGCTTCTAACACTGAAGCTTTCTTT
CASSPVGGASNTEAFF
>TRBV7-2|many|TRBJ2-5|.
TGTGCCAGCAGCTTAGCGGTGTTGAACAGGGTTACGGAGACCCAGTACTTC
CASSLAVLNRVTETQYF
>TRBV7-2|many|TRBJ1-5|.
TGTGCCAGCAGCCCAGACGGGGGAAGGAATCAGCCCCAGCATTTT
CASSPDGGRNQPQHF
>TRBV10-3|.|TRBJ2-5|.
TGTGCCATCAGTGAGTCATCCAGGCCACGTTCCAAAGACCAGTACTTC
CAISESSRPRSKDQYF
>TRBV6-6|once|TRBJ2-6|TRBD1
TGTGCCAGCAGTGCTCAGGGGGCGAAGACCCACTCTGGGGCCAACGTCCTGACTTTC
CASSAQGAKTHSGANVLTF
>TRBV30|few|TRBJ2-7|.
TGTGCCTGGAGGGAACGGAGGAATAGCGAGCAGTACTTC
CAWRERRNSEQYF
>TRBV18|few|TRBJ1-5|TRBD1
TGTGCCAGCTCACCGACACAGGGGGCAGTTCAGCCCCAGCATTTT
CASSPTQGAVQPQHF